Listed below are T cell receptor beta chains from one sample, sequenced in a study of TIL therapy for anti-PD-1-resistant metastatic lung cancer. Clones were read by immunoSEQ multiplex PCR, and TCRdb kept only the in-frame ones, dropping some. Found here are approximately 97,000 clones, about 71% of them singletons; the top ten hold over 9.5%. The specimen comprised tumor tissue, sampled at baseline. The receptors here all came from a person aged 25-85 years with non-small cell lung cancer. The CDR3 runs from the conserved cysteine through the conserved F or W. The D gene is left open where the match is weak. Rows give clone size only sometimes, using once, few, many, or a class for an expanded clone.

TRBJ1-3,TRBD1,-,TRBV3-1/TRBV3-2,CASSPSGDRGLVPGNTIYF,TGTGCCAGCAGCCCCTCCGGCGACAGGGGGCTAGTACCCGGAAACACCATATATTTT
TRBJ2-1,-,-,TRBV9,CASSPTDGNEQFF,TGTGCCAGCAGCCCTACAGATGGGAATGAGCAGTTCTTC
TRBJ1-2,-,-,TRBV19,CASSRPGSYGYTF,TGTGCCAGTAGTCGTCCAGGGAGCTATGGCTACACCTTC
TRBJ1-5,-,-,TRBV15,CATSTGGGKGQPQHF,TGTGCCACCAGCACCGGGGGGGGTAAGGGTCAGCCCCAGCATTTT
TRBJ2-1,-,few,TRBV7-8,CASSLLLVRNNEQFF,TGTGCCAGCAGCTTATTACTAGTCCGCAACAATGAGCAGTTCTTC
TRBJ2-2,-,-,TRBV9,CASSGRDTTGELFF,TGTGCCAGCAGCGGACGGGACACCACCGGGGAGCTGTTTTTT
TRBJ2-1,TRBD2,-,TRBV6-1,CASSEYWGGRVVNEQFF,TGTGCCAGCAGTGAATATTGGGGTGGGAGGGTCGTCAATGAGCAGTTCTTC
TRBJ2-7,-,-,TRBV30,CAWSGPPGQQYF,TGTGCCTGGAGCGGTCCCCCAGGGCAGCAGTACTTC
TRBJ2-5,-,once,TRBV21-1,CASSINLAGGEETQYF,TGTGCCAGCAGCATCAATCTAGCGGGAGGGGAAGAGACCCAGTACTTC
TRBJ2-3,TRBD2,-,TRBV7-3,CASSLGGRAGDTQYF,TGTGCCAGCAGCTTAGGCGGGAGGGCCGGAGATACGCAGTATTTT
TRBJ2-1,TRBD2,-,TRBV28,CASSPSGLAASYNEQFF,TGTGCCAGCAGTCCGTCGGGGCTAGCGGCCTCCTACAATGAGCAGTTCTTC
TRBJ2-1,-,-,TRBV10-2,CASLRPISDFNYNEQFF,TGCGCCAGCCTACGTCCGATATCGGACTTCAACTACAATGAGCAGTTCTTC
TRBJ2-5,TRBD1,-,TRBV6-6,CASSYRDRGETQYF,TGTGCCAGCAGTTATAGGGACAGAGGGGAGACCCAGTACTTC
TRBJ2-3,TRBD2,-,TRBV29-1,CSVDSEAGFTDTQYF,TGCAGCGTTGATAGTGAAGCGGGATTCACAGATACGCAGTATTTT
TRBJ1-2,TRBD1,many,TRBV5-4,CASSRDSYGYTF,TGTGCCAGCAGCCGGGACAGCTATGGCTACACCTTC
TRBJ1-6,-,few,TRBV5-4,CASSLAALNSPLHF,TGTGCCAGCAGCTTGGCAGCTTTGAATTCACCCCTCCACTTT
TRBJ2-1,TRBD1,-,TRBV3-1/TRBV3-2,CASSRKGQRGDEQFF,TGTGCCAGCAGCCGTAAGGGACAGAGAGGCGATGAGCAGTTCTTC
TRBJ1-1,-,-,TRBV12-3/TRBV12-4,CASSFQGLGEAFF,TGTGCCAGCAGTTTTCAGGGTTTGGGTGAAGCTTTCTTT
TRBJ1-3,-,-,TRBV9,CASSVEAGPTIYF,TGTGCCAGCAGCGTAGAGGCAGGCCCCACCATATATTTT
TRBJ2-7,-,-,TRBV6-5,CASSYSTRPYEQYF,TGTGCCAGCAGTTACTCGACCAGGCCGTACGAGCAGTACTTC
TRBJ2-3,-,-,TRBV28,CASSPPYTDTQYF,TGTGCCAGCAGTCCCCCCTACACAGATACGCAGTATTTT
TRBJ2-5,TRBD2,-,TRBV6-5,CASTRLAGAQETQYF,TGTGCCAGCACCCGACTAGCGGGGGCCCAAGAGACCCAGTACTTC
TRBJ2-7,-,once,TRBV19,CASSLRDTGAEQYF,TGTGCCAGTAGCCTCCGGGACACTGGCGCCGAGCAGTACTTC
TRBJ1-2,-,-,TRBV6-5,CASSSDREYGYTF,TGTGCCAGCAGCAGCGACAGAGAGTATGGCTACACCTTC
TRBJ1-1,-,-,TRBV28,CASTFHRAVTEAFF,TGTGCCAGCACTTTCCACAGGGCGGTCACTGAAGCTTTCTTT
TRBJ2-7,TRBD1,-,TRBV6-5,CASSTLGQVPYEQYF,TGTGCCAGCAGCACCCTGGGACAGGTCCCCTACGAGCAGTACTTC
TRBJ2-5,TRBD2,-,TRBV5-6,CASSLYASGGSQETQYF,TGTGCCAGCAGCTTGTACGCTAGCGGGGGGTCCCAAGAGACCCAGTACTTC
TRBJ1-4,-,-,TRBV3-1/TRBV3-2,CASSQTNEKLFF,TGTGCCAGCAGCCAGACTAATGAAAAACTGTTTTTT
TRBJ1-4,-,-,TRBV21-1,CASSSRGGRVATNEKLFF,TGTGCCAGCAGCTCGAGAGGGGGAAGGGTTGCAACTAATGAAAAACTGTTTTTT
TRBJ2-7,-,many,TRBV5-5,CASSWDITYEQYF,TGTGCCAGCAGCTGGGACATAACCTACGAGCAGTACTTC
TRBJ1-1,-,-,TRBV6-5,CASRPGTRGTEAFF,TGTGCCAGCAGGCCCGGCACTCGGGGCACTGAAGCTTTCTTT
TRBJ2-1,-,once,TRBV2,CASSLYSVREFF,TGTGCCAGCAGTCTCTATTCGGTAAGAGAATTCTTC
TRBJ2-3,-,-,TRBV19,CASSIPWGVDTQYF,TGTGCCAGTAGTATTCCTTGGGGGGTTGATACGCAGTATTTT
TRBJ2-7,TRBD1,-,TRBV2,CASSGTAYEQYF,TGTGCCAGCAGCGGGACAGCCTACGAGCAGTACTTC
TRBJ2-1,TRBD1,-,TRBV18,CASSLGQGTRNEQFF,TGTGCCAGCTCACTGGGACAGGGGACAAGAAATGAGCAGTTCTTC
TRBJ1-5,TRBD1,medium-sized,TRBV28,CASSKQGSSQPQHF,TGTGCCAGCAGTAAACAGGGGAGCAGTCAGCCCCAGCATTTT
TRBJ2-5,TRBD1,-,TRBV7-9,CASSFRDRGPETQYF,TGTGCCAGCAGCTTCCGGGACAGGGGGCCAGAGACCCAGTACTTC
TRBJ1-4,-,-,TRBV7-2,CASSLVPPDERSNEKLFF,TGTGCCAGCAGCTTAGTGCCTCCGGACGAAAGGAGTAATGAAAAACTGTTTTTT
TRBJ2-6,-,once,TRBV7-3,CASSAGGPSGANVLTF,TGTGCCAGCAGCGCGGGTGGGCCTTCTGGGGCCAACGTCCTGACTTTC
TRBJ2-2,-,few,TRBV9,CASSVNVRGTGELFF,TGTGCCAGCAGCGTAAATGTCAGGGGCACCGGGGAGCTGTTTTTT
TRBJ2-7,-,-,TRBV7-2,CASSLTGREQYF,TGTGCCAGCAGCCTGACAGGTAGAGAGCAGTACTTC
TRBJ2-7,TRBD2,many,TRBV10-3,CATGLAETYEQYF,TGTGCCACAGGACTAGCGGAAACCTACGAGCAGTACTTC
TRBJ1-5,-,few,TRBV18,CASSQGSQNQPQHF,TGTGCCAGCTCACAGGGAAGCCAGAATCAGCCCCAGCATTTT
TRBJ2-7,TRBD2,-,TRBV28,CASSSRVTYAGVYEQYF,TGTGCCAGCAGTTCTCGGGTTACGTACGCGGGAGTTTACGAGCAGTACTTC
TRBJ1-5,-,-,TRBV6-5,CASSLRENNQPQHF,TGTGCCAGCAGTTTGAGAGAGAACAATCAGCCCCAGCATTTT
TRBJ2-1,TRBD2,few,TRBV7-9,CASSLTSGTRNEQFF,TGTGCCAGCAGCTTAACTAGCGGGACCCGCAATGAGCAGTTCTTC
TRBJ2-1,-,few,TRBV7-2,CASSLESLGFYNEQFF,TGTGCCAGCAGCTTAGAGAGTTTGGGGTTCTACAATGAGCAGTTCTTC
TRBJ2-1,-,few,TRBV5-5,CASSLGGTSDYEQFF,TGTGCCAGCAGCTTGGGGGGGACATCCGACTATGAGCAGTTCTTC
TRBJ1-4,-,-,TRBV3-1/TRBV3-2,CASSYDRREKLFF,TGTGCCAGCAGCTATGATAGAAGAGAAAAACTGTTTTTT
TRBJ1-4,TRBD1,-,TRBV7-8,CASSSDRGNEKLFF,TGTGCCAGCAGCTCGGACAGGGGTAATGAAAAACTGTTTTTT
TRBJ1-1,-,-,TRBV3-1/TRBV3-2,CASSQVPGVTMNTEAFF,TGTGCCAGCAGCCAAGTCCCGGGGGTGACGATGAACACTGAAGCTTTCTTT
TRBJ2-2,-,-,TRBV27,CASSFRRQGGTGELFF,TGTGCCAGCAGTTTTAGGCGGCAGGGGGGCACCGGGGAGCTGTTTTTT
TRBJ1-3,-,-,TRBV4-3,CASSPKIGELSGNTIYF,TGCGCCAGCAGCCCCAAGATCGGTGAACTCTCTGGAAACACCATATATTTT
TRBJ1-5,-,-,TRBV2,CASRAPKNQPQHF,TGTGCCAGCAGGGCGCCCAAAAATCAGCCCCAGCATTTT
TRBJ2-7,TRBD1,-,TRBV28,CASSAVGRGQQYF,TGTGCCAGCAGCGCCGTAGGCAGGGGGCAACAGTACTTC